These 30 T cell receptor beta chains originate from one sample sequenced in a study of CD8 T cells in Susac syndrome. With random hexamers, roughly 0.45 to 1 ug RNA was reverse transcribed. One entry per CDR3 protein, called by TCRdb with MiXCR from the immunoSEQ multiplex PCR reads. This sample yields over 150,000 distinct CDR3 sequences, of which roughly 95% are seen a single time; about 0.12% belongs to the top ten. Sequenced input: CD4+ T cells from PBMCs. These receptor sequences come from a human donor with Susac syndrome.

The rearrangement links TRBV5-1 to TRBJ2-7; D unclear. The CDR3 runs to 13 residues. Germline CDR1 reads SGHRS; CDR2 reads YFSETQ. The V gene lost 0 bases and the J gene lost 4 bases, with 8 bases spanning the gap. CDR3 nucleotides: TGCGCCAGCAGCTTGGGACTGTTTTACGAGCAGTACTTC. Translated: CASSLGLFYEQYF.

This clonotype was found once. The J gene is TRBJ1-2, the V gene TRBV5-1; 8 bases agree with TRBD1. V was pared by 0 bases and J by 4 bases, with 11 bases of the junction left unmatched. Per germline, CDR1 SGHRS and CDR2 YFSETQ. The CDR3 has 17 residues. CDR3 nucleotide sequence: TGCGCCAGCAGCTTGGATGGCAGGGGGCTGGATTTCTATGGCTACACCTTC. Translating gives CASSLDGRGLDFYGYTF.

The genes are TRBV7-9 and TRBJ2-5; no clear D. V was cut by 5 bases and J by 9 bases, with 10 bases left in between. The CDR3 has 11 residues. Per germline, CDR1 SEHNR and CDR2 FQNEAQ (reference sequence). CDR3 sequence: CASSPGGAQYF. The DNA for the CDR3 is TGTGCCAGCAGCCCAGGTGGGGCCCAGTACTTC.

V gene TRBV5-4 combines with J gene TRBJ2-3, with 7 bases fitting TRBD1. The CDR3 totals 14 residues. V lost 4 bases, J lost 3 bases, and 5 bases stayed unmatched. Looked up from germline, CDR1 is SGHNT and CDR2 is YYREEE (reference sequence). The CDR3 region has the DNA TGTGCCAGCAGCCTCGGACAGGCAACAGATACGCAGTATTTT. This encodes CASSLGQATDTQYF.

As DNA, the CDR3 is TGTGCCAGCAGCCCCGGCCCCGATAGCAATCAGCCCCAGCATTTT. Amino acid sequence: CASSPGPDSNQPQHF. The chain is built from TRBV4-2 and TRBJ1-5; D is undetermined. The CDR3 contains 15 residues. Germline V gives CDR1 LGHNA, CDR2 YNFKEQ. V lost 4 bases to trimming and J lost 0 bases, with 10 bases between them.

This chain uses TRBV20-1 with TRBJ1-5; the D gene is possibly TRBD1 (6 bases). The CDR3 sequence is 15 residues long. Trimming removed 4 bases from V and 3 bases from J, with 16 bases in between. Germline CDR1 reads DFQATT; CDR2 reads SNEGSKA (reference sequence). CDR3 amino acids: CSANSIGQFNQPQHF. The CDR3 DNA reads TGCAGTGCTAACTCAATTGGACAGTTCAATCAGCCCCAGCATTTT.

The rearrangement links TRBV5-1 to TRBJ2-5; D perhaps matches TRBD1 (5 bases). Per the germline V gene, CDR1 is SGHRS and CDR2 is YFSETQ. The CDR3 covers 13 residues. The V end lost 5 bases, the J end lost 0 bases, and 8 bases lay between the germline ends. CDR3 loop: CASRDRDQETQYF. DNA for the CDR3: TGCGCCAGCAGAGACAGAGACCAAGAGACCCAGTACTTC. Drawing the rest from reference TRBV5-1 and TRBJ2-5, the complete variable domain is KAGVTQTPRYLIKTRGQQVTLSCSPISGHRSVSWYQQTPGQGLQFLFEYFSETQRNKGNFPGRFSGRQFSNSRSEMNVSTLELGDSALYLCASRDRDQETQYFGPGTRLLVL.

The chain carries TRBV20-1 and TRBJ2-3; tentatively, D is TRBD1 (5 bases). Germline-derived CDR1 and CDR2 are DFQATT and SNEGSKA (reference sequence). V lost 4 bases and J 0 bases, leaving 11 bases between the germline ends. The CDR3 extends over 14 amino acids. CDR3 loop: CSATSQGSTDTQYF. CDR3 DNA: TGCAGTGCTACCAGTCAGGGAAGCACAGATACGCAGTATTTT.

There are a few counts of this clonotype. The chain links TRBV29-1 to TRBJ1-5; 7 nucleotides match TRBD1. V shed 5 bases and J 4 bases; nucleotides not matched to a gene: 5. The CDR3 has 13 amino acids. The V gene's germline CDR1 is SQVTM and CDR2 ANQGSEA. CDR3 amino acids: CSVQTGLNQPQHF. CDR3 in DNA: TGCAGCGTTCAGACAGGGTTGAATCAGCCCCAGCATTTT.

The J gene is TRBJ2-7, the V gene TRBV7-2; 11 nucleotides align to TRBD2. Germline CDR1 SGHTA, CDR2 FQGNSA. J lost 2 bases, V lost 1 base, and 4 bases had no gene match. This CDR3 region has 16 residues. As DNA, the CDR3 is TGTGCCAGCAGCTTAGATGATAGCGGGGGGGCCTACGAGCAGTACGTC. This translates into CASSLDDSGGAYEQYV.

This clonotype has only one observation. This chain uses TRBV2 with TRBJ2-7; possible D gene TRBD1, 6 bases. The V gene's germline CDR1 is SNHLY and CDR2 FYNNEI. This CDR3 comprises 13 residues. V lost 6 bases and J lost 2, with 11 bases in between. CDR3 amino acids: CASRPTGTYEQYV. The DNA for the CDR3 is TGTGCCAGCAGGCCTACAGGGACCTACGAGCAGTACGTC.

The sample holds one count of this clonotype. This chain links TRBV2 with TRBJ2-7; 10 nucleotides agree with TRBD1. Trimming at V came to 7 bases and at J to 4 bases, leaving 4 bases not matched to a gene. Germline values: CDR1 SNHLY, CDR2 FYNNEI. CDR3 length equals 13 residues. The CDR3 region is CASNRDRGYEQYF. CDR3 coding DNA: TGTGCCAGCAACCGGGACAGGGGATACGAGCAGTACTTC.

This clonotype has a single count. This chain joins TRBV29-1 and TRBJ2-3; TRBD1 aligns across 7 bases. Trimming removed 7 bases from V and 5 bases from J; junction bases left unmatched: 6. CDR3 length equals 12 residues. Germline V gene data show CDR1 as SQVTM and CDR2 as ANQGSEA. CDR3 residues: CSAGTGVDTQYF. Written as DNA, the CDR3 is TGCAGCGCGGGAACAGGGGTAGATACGCAGTATTTT.

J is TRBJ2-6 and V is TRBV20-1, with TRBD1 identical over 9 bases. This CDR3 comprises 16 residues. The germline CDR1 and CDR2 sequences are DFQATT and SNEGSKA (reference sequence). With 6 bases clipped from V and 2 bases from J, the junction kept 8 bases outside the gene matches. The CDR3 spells CSASGTGSTGANVLTF. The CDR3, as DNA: TGCAGTGCCTCCGGGACAGGGAGTACTGGGGCCAACGTCCTGACTTTC.

The CDR3 bases are TGTGCCAGCAGCCAGTGGCGGACTCCAGGAATCGGCAATGAGCAGTTCTTC. This gives the protein CASSQWRTPGIGNEQFF. This chain connects TRBV14 to TRBJ2-1, with D possibly matching TRBD2 (5 bases). Trimming removed 3 bases at V and 6 bases at J, with 21 bases between. Germline assignment: CDR1 SGHDN and CDR2 FVKESK. The CDR3 is made up of 17 amino acids.

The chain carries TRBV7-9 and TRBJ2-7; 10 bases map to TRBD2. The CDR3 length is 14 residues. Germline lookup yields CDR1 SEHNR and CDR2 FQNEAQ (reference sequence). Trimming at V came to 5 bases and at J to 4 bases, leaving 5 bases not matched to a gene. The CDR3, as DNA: TGTGCCAGCAGCCCACTAGCGGGAAATTACGAGCAGTACTTC. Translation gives CASSPLAGNYEQYF.

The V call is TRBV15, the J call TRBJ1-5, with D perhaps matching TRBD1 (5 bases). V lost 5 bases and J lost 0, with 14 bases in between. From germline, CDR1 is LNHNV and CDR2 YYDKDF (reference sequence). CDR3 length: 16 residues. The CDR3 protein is CATSGGADYSNQPQHF. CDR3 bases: TGTGCCACCAGCGGAGGGGCGGACTATAGCAATCAGCCCCAGCATTTT. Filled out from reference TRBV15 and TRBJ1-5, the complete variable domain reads DAMVIQNPRYQVTQFGKPVTLSCSQTLNHNVMYWYQQKSSQAPKLLFHYYDKDFNNEADTPDNFQSRRPNTSFCFLDIRSPGLGDTAMYLCATSGGADYSNQPQHFGDGTRLSIL.

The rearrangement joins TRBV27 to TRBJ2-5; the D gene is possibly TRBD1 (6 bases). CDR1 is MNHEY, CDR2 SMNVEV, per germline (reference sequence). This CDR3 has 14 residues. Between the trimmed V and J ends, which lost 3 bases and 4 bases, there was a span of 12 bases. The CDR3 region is CASSFAGRGETQYF. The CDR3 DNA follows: TGTGCCAGCAGTTTCGCGGGCAGGGGAGAGACCCAGTACTTC.

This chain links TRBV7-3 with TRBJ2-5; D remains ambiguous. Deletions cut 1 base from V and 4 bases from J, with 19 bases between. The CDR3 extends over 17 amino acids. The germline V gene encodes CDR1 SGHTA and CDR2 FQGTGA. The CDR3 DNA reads TGTGCCAGCAGCTTAAAAGGGCTGCGGCAACGCGGAGAGACCCAGTACTTC. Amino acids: CASSLKGLRQRGETQYF.

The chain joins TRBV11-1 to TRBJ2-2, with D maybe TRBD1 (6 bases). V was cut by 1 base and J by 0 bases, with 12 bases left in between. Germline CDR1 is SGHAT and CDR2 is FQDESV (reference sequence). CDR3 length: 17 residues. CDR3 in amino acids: CASSLGPRGANTGELFF. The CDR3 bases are TGTGCCAGCAGCTTAGGTCCCAGGGGCGCGAACACCGGGGAGCTGTTTTTT.

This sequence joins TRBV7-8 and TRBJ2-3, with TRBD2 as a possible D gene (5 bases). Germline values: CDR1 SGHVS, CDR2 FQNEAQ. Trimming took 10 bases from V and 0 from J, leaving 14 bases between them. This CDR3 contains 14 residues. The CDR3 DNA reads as TGTGCCATTACAGAGCGGACTAGCACAGATACGCAGTATTTT. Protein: CAITERTSTDTQYF.

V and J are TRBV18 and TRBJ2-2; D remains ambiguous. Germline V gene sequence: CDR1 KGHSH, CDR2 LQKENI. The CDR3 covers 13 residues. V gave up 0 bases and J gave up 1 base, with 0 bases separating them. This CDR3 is CASSPPNTGELFF. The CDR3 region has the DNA TGTGCCAGCTCACCACCGAACACCGGGGAGCTGTTTTTT.

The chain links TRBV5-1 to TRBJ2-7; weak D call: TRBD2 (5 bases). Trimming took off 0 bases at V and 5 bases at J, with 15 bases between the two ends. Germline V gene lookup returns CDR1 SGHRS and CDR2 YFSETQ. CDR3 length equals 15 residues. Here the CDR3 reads CASSLDGHGADEQYF. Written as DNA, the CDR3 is TGCGCCAGCAGCTTGGATGGCCATGGAGCGGACGAGCAGTACTTC.

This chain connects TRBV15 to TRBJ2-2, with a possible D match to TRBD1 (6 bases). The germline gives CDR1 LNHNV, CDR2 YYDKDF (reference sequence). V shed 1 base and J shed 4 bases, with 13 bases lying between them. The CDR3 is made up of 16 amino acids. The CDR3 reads CATSRATGLGTGELFF. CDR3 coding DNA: TGTGCCACCAGCAGAGCAACAGGGTTGGGCACCGGGGAGCTGTTTTTT.

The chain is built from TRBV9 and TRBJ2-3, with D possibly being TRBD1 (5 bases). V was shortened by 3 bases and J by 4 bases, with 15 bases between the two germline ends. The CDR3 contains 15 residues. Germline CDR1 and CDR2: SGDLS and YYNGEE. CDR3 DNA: TGTGCCAGCAGCGCCACTAAGGGGTATGCAGATACGCAGTATTTT. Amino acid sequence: CASSATKGYADTQYF.

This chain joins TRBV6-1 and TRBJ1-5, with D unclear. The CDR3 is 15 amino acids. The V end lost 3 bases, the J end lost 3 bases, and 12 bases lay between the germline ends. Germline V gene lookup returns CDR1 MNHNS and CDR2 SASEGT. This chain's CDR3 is CASSDGGSHNQPQHF. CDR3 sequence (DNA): TGTGCCAGCAGTGATGGCGGCAGCCACAATCAGCCCCAGCATTTT.

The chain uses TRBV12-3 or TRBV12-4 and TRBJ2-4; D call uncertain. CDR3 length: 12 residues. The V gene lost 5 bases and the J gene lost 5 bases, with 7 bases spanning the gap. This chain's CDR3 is CASSKQENIQYF. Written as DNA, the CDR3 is TGTGCCAGCAGTAAACAAGAAAACATTCAGTACTTC.

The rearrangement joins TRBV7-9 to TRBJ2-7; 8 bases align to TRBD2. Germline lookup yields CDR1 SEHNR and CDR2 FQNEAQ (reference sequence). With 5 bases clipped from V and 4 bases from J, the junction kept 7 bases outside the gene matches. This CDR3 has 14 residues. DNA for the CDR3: TGTGCCAGCAGCCGTTCGGGGGGGAGATACGAGCAGTACTTC. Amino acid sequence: CASSRSGGRYEQYF.

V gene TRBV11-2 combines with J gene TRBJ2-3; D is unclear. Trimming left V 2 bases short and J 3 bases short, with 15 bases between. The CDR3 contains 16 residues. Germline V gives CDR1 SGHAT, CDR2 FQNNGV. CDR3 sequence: CASSLKRPLGTDTQYF. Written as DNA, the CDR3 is TGTGCCAGCAGCTTAAAGCGTCCCCTGGGAACAGATACGCAGTATTTT.

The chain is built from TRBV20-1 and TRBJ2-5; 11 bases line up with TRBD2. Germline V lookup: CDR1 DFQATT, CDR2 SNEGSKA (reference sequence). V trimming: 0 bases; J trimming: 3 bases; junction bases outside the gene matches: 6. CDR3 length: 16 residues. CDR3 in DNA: TGCAGTGCTAGAGACCCCTTGGGACTAGCGGAAGAGACCCAGTACTTC. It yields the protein CSARDPLGLAEETQYF.